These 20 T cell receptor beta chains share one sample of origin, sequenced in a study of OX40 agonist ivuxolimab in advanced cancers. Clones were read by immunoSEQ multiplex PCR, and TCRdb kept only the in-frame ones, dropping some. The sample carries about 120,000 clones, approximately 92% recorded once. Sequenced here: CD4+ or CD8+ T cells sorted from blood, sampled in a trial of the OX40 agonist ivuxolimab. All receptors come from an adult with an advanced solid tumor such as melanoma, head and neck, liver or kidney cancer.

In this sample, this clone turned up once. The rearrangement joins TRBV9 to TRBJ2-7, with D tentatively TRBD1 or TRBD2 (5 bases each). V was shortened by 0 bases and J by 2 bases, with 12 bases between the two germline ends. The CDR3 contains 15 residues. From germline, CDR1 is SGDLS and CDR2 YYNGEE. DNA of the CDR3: TGTGCCAGCAGCGTAGTGCCAGGGAGAACCTACGAGCAGTACTTC. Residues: CASSVVPGRTYEQYF.

The CDR3, as DNA: TGCAGCGTTGAAGGAGCTTCGCCCTCCTACAATGAGCAGTTCTTC. Amino acid sequence: CSVEGASPSYNEQFF. The rearrangement uses TRBV29-1 and TRBJ2-1; D call uncertain. CDR3 length equals 15 residues. The ends were cut back, 1 base at V and 0 bases at J, with 10 bases in the middle. Germline-derived CDR1 and CDR2 are SQVTM and ANQGSEA.

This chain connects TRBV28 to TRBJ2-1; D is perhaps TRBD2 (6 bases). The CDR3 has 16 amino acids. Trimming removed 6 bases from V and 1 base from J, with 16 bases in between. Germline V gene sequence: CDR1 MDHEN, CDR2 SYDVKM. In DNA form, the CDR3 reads TGTGCCAGCAGCGTCGCGGCGCGGGGATCCTACAATGAGCAGTTCTTC. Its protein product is CASSVAARGSYNEQFF.

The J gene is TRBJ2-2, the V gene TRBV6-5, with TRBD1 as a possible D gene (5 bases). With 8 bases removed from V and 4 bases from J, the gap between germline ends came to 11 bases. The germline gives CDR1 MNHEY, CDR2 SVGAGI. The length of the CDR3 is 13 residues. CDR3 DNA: TGTGCCAGCCGGCAGGGTAGCACCGGGGAGCTGTTTTTT. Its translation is CASRQGSTGELFF.

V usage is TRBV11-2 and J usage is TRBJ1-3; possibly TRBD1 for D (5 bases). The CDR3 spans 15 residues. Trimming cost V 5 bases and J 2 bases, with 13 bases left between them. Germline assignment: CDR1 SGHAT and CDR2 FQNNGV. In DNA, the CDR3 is TGTGCCAGCAGCCTCCCCCAGGGCCCTGGAAACACCATATATTTT. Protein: CASSLPQGPGNTIYF.

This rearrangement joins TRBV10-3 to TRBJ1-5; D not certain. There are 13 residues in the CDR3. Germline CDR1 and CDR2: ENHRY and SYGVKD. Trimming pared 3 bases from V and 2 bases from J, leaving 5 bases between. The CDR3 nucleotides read TGTGCCATCAGTGAAGTCGGCAATCAGCCCCAGCATTTT. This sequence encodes CAISEVGNQPQHF.

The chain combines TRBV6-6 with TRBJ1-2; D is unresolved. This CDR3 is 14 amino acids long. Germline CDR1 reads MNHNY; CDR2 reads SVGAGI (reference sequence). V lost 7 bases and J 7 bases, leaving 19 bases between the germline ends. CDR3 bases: TGTGCCAGCACCCAGGACGGCCTGGTATTTGGCTACACCTTC. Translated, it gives CASTQDGLVFGYTF.

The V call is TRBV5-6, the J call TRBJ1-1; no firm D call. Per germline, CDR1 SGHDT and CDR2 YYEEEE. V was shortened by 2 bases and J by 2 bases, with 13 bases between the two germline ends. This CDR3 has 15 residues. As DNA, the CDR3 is TGTGCCAGCAGCTTTATTTCAGTAATAAACACTGAAGCTTTCTTT. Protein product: CASSFISVINTEAFF.

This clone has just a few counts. The CDR3, as DNA: TGCAGCGTTCCAGACGCGCAGGGCTACACCTTC. This codes for CSVPDAQGYTF. The V gene is TRBV29-1, the J gene TRBJ1-2; D remains unclear. Germline lookup yields CDR1 SQVTM and CDR2 ANQGSEA. The CDR3 has 11 amino acids. V lost 5 bases to trimming and J lost 8 bases, with 12 bases between them.

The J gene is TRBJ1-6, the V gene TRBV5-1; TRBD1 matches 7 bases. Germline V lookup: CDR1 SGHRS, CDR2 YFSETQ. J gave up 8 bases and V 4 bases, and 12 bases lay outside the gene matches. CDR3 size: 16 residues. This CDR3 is CASSQDRRGGDSPLHF. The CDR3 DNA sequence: TGCGCCAGCAGCCAGGACAGGCGCGGGGGGGATTCACCCCTCCACTTT. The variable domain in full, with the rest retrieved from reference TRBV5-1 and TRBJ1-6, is KAGVTQTPRYLIKTRGQQVTLSCSPISGHRSVSWYQQTPGQGLQFLFEYFSETQRNKGNFPGRFSGRQFSNSRSEMNVSTLELGDSALYLCASSQDRRGGDSPLHFGNGTRLTVT.

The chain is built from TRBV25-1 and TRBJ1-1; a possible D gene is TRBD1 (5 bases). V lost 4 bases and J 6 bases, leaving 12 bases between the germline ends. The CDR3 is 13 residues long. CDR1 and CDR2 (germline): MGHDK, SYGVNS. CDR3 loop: CASSVSGPPEAFF. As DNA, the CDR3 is TGTGCCAGCAGTGTTTCGGGACCACCTGAAGCTTTCTTT.

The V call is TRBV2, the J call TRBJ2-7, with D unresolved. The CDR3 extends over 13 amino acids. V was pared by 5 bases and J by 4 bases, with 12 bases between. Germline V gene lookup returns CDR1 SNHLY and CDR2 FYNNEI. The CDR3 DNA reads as TGTGCCAGCAGTAGCTTGATACCGTACGAGCAGTACTTC. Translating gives CASSSLIPYEQYF.

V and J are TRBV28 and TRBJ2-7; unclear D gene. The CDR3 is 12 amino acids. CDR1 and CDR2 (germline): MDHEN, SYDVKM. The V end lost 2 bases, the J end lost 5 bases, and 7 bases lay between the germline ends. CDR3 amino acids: CASSLRVNEQYF. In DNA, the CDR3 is TGTGCCAGCAGTTTACGGGTTAACGAGCAGTACTTC.

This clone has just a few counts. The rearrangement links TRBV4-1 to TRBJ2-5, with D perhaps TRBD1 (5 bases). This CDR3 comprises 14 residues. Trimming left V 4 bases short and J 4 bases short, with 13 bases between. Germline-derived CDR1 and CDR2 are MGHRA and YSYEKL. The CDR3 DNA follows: TGCGCCAGCAGCCCCTACGGCCAGGGAGAGACCCAGTACTTC. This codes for CASSPYGQGETQYF.

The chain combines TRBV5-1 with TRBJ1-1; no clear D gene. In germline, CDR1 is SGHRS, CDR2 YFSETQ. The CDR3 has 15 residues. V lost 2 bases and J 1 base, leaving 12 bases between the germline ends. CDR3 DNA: TGCGCCAGCAGCTTTCCGGGAGGGCCGAACACTGAAGCTTTCTTT. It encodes CASSFPGGPNTEAFF.

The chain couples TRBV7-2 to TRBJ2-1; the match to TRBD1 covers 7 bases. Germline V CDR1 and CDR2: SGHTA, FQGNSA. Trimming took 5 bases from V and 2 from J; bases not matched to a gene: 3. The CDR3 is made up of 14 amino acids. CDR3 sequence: CASSPGTAYNEQFF. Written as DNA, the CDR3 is TGTGCCAGCAGCCCCGGGACAGCCTACAATGAGCAGTTCTTC. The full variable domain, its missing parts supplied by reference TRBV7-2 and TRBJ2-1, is GAGVSQSPSNKVTEKGKDVELRCDPISGHTALYWYRQSLGQGLEFLIYFQGNSAPDKSGLPSDRFSAERTGGSVSTLTIQRTQQEDSAVYLCASSPGTAYNEQFFGPGTRLTVL.

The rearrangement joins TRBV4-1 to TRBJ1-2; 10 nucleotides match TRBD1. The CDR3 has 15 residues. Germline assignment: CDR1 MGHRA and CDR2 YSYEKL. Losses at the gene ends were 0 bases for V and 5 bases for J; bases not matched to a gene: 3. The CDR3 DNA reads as TGCGCCAGCAGCCAAGAAAGGACAGGGGGTTATGGCTACACCTTC. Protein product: CASSQERTGGYGYTF.

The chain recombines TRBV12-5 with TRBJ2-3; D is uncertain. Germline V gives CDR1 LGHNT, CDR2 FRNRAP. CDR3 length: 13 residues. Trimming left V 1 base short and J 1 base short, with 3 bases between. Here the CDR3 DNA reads TGTGCTAGTGGTTTGGCGCGCACAGATACGCAGTATTTT. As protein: CASGLARTDTQYF.

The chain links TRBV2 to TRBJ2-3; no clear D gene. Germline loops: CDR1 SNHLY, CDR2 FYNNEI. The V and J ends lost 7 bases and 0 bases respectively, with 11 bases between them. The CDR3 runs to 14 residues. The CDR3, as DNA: TGTGCCAGCACGCGGACGCCAAGCACAGATACGCAGTATTTT. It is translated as CASTRTPSTDTQYF.

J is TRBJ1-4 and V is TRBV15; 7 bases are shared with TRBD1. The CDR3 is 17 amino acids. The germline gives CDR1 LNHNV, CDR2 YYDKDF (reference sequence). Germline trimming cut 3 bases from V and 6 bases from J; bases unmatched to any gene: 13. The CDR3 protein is CATSSPSRDRLDEKLFF. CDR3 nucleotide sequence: TGTGCCACCAGCAGCCCGTCGCGGGACAGACTGGATGAAAAACTGTTTTTT.